This TCR beta chain was captured by sequencing in a study of blood T cell repertoires in COVID-19. This CDR3 is 17 amino acids long. After removal of 3 bases from V and 1 base from J, the junction contained 8 bases not matched to a gene. The germline V gene has CDR1 KGHSH and CDR2 LQKENI. Authors' processing steps: Reference gene primer amplification gave nucleated cell count estimates. Assay used: immunoSEQ multiplex PCR; TCRdb lists only in-frame clones, some missing. That table furnishes V, J and clone size, whereas the DNA furnished D and trimming. Among almost 50,000 clones listed, 55% to 70% were seen once.

The sample comprised peripheral blood. The chain uses TRBV18 and TRBJ1-2, with 10 bases lining up with TRBD1. This clonotype originated in a woman between 70 and 85 years old with acute or convalescent COVID-19. CDR3: CASSPRDRGLLNYGYTF. CDR3 DNA sequence: TGTGCCAGCTCACCCAGGGACAGGGGCCTTCTTAACTATGGCTACACCTTC.